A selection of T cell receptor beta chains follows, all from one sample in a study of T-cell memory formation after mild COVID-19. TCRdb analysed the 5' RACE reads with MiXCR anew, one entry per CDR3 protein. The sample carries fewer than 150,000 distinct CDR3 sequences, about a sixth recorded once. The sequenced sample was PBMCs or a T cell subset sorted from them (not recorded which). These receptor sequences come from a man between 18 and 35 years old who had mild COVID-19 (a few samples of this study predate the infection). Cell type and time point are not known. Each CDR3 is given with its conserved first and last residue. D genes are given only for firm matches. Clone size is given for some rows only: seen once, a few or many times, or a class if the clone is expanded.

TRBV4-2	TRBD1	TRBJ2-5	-	CASSFGTGGRETQYF	TGTGCCAGCAGCTTCGGGACAGGGGGCAGGGAGACCCAGTACTTC
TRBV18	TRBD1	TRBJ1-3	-	CASSPLGQFSGNTIYF	TGTGCCAGCTCACCGTTGGGACAGTTCTCTGGAAACACCATATATTTT
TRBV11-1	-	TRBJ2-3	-	CASSPRVTPRTQYF	TGTGCCAGCAGCCCCAGGGTCACTCCCCGGACGCAGTATTTT
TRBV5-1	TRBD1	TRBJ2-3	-	CASSLGQGATDTQYF	TGCGCCAGCAGCTTGGGACAGGGTGCCACAGATACGCAGTATTTT
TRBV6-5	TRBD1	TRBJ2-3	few	CASSYGWTGDTTDTQYF	TGTGCCAGCAGTTACGGATGGACAGGGGATACCACAGATACGCAGTATTTT
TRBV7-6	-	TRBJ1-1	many	CASSLFETRNTEAFF	TGTGCCAGCAGCTTATTCGAGACGAGGAACACTGAAGCTTTCTTT
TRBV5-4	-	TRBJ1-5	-	CASSQGGQPPTQPQHF	TGTGCCAGCAGCCAAGGCGGACAGCCCCCCACTCAGCCCCAGCATTTT
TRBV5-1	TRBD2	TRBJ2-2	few	CASRPAGAITGELFF	TGCGCCAGCAGGCCAGCGGGGGCCATCACCGGGGAGCTGTTTTTT
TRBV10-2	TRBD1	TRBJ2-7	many	CASQPSLDRATQYF	TGCGCCAGCCAACCGTCACTCGACAGGGCGACACAGTACTTC
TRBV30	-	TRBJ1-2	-	CAWSGDPYGYTF	TGTGCCTGGTCGGGGGATCCCTATGGCTACACCTTC
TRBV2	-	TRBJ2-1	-	CASIEGPRLEGSNEQFF	TGTGCCAGCATTGAGGGTCCCAGACTAGAGGGGTCGAATGAGCAGTTCTTC
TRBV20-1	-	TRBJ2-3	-	CSVLSTRGSGQYF	TGCAGTGTTTTATCGACTCGCGGGTCGGGGCAGTATTTT
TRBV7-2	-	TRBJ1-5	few	CASSIAVSQPQHF	TGTGCCAGCAGCATAGCGGTCAGTCAGCCCCAGCATTTT
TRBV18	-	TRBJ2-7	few	CASSPGQDYEQYF	TGTGCCAGCTCACCAGGGCAGGACTACGAGCAGTACTTC
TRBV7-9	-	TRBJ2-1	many	CAKPPGPREDEQFF	TGTGCCAAACCACCGGGCCCCAGGGAGGATGAGCAGTTCTTC
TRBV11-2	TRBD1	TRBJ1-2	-	CASSLRGTVSYTF	TGTGCCAGCAGCTTAAGGGGGACAGTCAGCTACACCTTC
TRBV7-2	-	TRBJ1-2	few	CASSLVTLDYGYTF	TGTGCCAGCAGCTTAGTCACCTTAGACTATGGCTACACCTTC
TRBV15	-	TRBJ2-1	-	CATSRDRTSSSYNEQFF	TGTGCCACCAGCAGAGATCGGACTTCGAGCTCCTACAATGAGCAGTTCTTC
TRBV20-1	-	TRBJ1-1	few	CSAPPAGYAEAFF	TGCAGTGCTCCACCTGCGGGGTACGCTGAAGCTTTCTTT
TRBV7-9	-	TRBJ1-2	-	CASSAHSFPPYGYTF	TGTGCCAGCAGCGCTCACAGTTTCCCCCCTTATGGCTACACCTTC
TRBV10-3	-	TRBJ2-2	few	CAIHGGNTGELFF	TGTGCCATCCACGGGGGGAACACCGGGGAGCTGTTTTTT
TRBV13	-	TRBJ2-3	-	CASSWTKFSDTQYF	TGTGCCAGCAGCTGGACGAAGTTTTCAGATACGCAGTATTTT
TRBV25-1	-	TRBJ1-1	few	CASSEGSRNMNTEAFF	TGTGCCAGCAGTGAAGGCTCGAGGAATATGAACACTGAAGCTTTCTTT
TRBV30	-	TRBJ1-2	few	CAWSRDRPYGYTF	TGTGCCTGGAGTAGAGACAGGCCCTATGGCTACACCTTC
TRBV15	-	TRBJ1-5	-	CATSRLGFGSNQPQHF	TGTGCCACCAGCAGGCTGGGTTTTGGTAGCAATCAGCCCCAGCATTTT
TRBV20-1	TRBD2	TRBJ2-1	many	CSARGRGGENEQSF	TGCAGTGCTAGAGGCCGCGGGGGGGAAAATGAGCAGTCCTTC
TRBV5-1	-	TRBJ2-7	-	CASSPTGGSYEQYF	TGCGCCAGCAGCCCCACCGGTGGTTCCTACGAGCAGTACTTC
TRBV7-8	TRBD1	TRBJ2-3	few	CASSLRGRTDTQYF	TGTGCCAGCAGCCTCAGGGGGCGCACAGATACGCAGTATTTT
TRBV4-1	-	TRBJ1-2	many	CASSQGLGYTF	TGCGCCAGCAGCCAGGGGCTTGGCTACACCTTC
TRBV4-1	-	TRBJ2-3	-	CASSQDWGAPDTQYF	TGCGCCAGCAGCCAAGATTGGGGGGCCCCAGATACGCAGTATTTT
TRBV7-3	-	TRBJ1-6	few	CASSLRGEYSPLHF	TGTGCCAGCAGCTTAAGAGGGGAATATTCACCCCTCCACTTT
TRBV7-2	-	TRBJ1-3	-	CASSAGNYPGYTIYF	TGTGCCAGCAGCGCAGGAAACTACCCGGGATACACCATATATTTT
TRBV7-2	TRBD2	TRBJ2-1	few	CASSLVGTASGQFF	TGTGCCAGCAGCTTAGTGGGTACCGCTAGCGGGCAGTTCTTC
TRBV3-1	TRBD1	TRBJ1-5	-	CASSQDLPGGQPQHF	TGTGCCAGCAGCCAAGATCTCCCAGGGGGTCAGCCCCAGCATTTT
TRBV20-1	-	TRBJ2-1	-	CSAAPYGEQFF	TGCAGTGCCGCGCCTTACGGTGAGCAGTTCTTC
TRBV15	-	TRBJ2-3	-	CATRDTQYF	TGTGCCACCAGAGATACGCAGTATTTT
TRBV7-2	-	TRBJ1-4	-	CASSLYTGGMDEKLFF	TGTGCCAGCAGCTTATACACAGGTGGGATGGATGAAAAACTGTTTTTT
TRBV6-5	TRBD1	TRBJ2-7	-	CASSYSRPRTGSYEQYF	TGTGCCAGCAGTTACTCGAGACCCCGGACAGGCTCCTACGAGCAGTACTTC
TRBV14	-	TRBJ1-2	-	CASSPSASYGYTF	TGTGCCAGCAGCCCTTCGGCTAGCTATGGCTACACCTTC
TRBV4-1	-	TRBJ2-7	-	CASSQEVPWPSYEQYF	TGCGCCAGCAGCCAAGAGGTCCCCTGGCCATCCTACGAGCAGTACTTC
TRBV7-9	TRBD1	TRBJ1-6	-	CASSPPGTVNSPLHF	TGTGCCAGCAGCCCGCCCGGGACAGTTAATTCACCCCTCCACTTT